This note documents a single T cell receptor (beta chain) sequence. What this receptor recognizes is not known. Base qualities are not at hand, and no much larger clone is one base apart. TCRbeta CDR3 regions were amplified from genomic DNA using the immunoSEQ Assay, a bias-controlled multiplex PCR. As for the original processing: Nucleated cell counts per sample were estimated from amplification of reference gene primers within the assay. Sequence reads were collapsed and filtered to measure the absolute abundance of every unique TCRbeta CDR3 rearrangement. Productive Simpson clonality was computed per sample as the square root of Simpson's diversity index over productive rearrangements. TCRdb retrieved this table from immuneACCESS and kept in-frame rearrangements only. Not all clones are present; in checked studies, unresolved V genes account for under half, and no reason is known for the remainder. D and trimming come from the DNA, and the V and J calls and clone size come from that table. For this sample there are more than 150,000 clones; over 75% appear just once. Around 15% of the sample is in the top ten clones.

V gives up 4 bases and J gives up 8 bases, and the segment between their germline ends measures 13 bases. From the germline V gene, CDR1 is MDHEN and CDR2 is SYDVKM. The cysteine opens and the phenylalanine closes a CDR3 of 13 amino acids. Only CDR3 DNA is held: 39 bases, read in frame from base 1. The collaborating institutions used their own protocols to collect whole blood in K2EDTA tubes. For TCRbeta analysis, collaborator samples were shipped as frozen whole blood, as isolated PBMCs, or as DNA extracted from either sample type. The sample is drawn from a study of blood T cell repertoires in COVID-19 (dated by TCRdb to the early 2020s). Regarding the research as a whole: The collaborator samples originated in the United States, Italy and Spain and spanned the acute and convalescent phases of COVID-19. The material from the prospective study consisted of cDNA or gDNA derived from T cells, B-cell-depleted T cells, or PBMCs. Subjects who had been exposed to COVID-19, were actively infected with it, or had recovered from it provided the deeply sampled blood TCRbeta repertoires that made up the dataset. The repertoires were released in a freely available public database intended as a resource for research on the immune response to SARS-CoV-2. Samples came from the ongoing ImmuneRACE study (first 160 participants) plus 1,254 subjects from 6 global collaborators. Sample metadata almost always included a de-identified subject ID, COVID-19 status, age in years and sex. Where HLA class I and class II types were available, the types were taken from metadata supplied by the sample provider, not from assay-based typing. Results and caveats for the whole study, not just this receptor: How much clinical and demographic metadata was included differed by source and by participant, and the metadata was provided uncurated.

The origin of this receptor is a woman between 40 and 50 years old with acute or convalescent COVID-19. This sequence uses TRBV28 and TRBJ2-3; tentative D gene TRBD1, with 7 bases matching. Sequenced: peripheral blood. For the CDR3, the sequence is CASSSGQGGTQYF. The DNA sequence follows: TGTGCCAGCAGTTCCGGCCAGGGGGGTACGCAGTATTTT.